This T cell receptor (beta chain) was sequenced during a study of blood T cells in healthy people across ages. In regard to this clonotype: The antigen is undetermined.

General study findings and limits: Per million T cells, the diversity of TCR beta decreased roughly linearly as age advanced. A conclusive naive versus antigen-experienced comparison was prevented by the unsorted PBMCs.

Then a second PCR, running roughly 6 to 11 cycles, was carried out with a sample-barcoded 5' primer and a J-beta primer mix. TCRdb reprocessed the 5' RACE reads via MiXCR and lists one record per CDR3 protein. Here the sample spans fewer than 2,000,000 distinct CDR3 sequences, around 40% being singletons. This TCR was sampled from a human donor in good health. Sequences were obtained from blood.

The CDR3 sequence is CATSSRDTAREKLFF. The CDR3 DNA reads as TGTGCCACCAGCAGCCGGGACACGGCGAGGGAAAAACTGTTTTTT. This sequence joins TRBV15 and TRBJ1-4; maybe TRBD1 (6 bases). CDR1 is LNHNV and CDR2 is YYDKDF in the germline V gene (reference sequence). This CDR3 region has 15 residues. Trimming removed 3 bases from V and 8 bases from J, with 16 bases in between.